Listed below are T cell receptor beta chains from one sample, sequenced in a study of CD8 T cells in Susac syndrome. TCRdb analysed the immunoSEQ multiplex PCR reads with MiXCR anew, one entry per CDR3 protein. This sample carries 180,000 or so distinct CDR3 sequences, around 94% of them seen once, and the ten largest clones take over 0.12%. The sequencing sample was made of CD4+ T cells from PBMCs. The receptor source for this set is a human donor in good health. Both conserved end residues are trimmed from each CDR3. The order of the fields is J gene, V gene, CDR3 protein.

TRBJ2-5 | TRBV5-1 | ASSSDRGRETQY
TRBJ1-6 | TRBV3-1 | ASSQDIVTPLH
TRBJ2-3 | TRBV2 | ASSEGDRGRSIEDTQY
TRBJ2-7 | TRBV7-2 | ASSQTTGGEQY
TRBJ2-1 | TRBV24-1 | ATSNSERAYNEQF
TRBJ2-7 | TRBV5-1 | ASSTGLAGAGSDEQY
TRBJ2-5 | TRBV28 | ASSEPWVETQY
TRBJ2-3 | TRBV7-9 | ASSPSLSTDTQY
TRBJ2-5 | TRBV20-1 | SAGQGAKTQY
TRBJ2-5 | TRBV5-4 | ASSLDGLAGGETQY
TRBJ1-5 | TRBV19 | ASSPGKTQPQH
TRBJ2-5 | TRBV3-1 | ASSGLAGETQY
TRBJ1-5 | TRBV20-1 | SARDVRGRPQH
TRBJ1-2 | TRBV10-3 | AISDYGYT
TRBJ2-5 | TRBV5-1 | ASSLGGGTQETQY
TRBJ2-6 | TRBV29-1 | SVEGGEAGANVLT
TRBJ2-7 | TRBV9 | ASSPPAGSYEQY
TRBJ2-3 | TRBV18 | ASSLRRISQSTDTQY
TRBJ1-1 | TRBV29-1 | SVAPGQGMNTEAF
TRBJ2-3 | TRBV10-3 | AIRADREVVDTQY
TRBJ2-4 | TRBV7-9 | ASSLDTGGAKNIQY
TRBJ2-7 | TRBV11-1 | ASSLAGVNEQY
TRBJ2-7 | TRBV20-1 | SARRDSYEQY
TRBJ1-4 | TRBV20-1 | SARDRDRAGGGEKLF
TRBJ2-1 | TRBV9 | ASSVVPGGYNEQF
TRBJ1-3 | TRBV18 | ASSPNPLQGAAGNTIY
TRBJ1-2 | TRBV7-2 | ASSLAGTSGYT
TRBJ2-1 | TRBV4-3 | ASSQDPRAYNEQF
TRBJ1-1 | TRBV20-1 | SARQGGTEAF
TRBJ1-2 | TRBV7-9 | ASSRTETGGNGYT
TRBJ1-1 | TRBV6-5 | ASSYRGDTEAF
TRBJ1-2 | TRBV20-1 | SARVQWGGYT
TRBJ2-5 | TRBV5-1 | ASSFGRRAQETQY
TRBJ1-1 | TRBV7-9 | ASSRPGTKAF
TRBJ2-2 | TRBV3-1 | ASSRGTGPSGELF
TRBJ1-2 | TRBV20-1 | SASALRDSTNYGYT
TRBJ1-5 | TRBV25-1 | ASSDVGIRQPQH
TRBJ2-7 | TRBV20-1 | SARYGTPPYEQY
TRBJ2-7 | TRBV7-2 | ASSSTGGGAFEQY
TRBJ2-1 | TRBV28 | ASRNRGRYNEQF